This T cell receptor beta chain derives from a study of CD8 T cells in Susac syndrome. Random hexamers primed reverse transcription of about 0.45 to 1 ug RNA. In TCRdb, the immunoSEQ multiplex PCR reads were re-called with MiXCR into one record per CDR3 protein. The data hold around 180,000 distinct CDR3 sequences, with 80% to 95% observed a single time. V shed 1 base and J shed 11 bases, with 13 bases lying between them. This CDR3 is 13 amino acids long. The germline CDR1 and CDR2 sequences are SGHDT and YYEEEE. Sequenced input: CD4+ T cells from PBMCs. The TCR comes from a human donor with multiple sclerosis. The chain couples TRBV5-6 to TRBJ1-3; D gene ambiguous. The CDR3 reads CASSLRSLTAIYF. The CDR3 nucleotides read TGTGCCAGCAGCTTGAGGTCCCTCACGGCCATATATTTT.